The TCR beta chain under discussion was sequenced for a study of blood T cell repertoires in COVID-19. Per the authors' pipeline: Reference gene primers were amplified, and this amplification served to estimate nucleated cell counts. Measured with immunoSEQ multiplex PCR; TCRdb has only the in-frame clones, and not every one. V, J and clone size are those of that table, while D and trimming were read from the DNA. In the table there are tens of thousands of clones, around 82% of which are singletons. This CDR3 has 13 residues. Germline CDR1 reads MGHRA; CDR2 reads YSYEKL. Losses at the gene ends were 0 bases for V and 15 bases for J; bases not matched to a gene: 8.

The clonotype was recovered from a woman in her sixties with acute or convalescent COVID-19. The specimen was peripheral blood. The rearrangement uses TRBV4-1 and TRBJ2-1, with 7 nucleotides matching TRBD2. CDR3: CASSQERWGGVFF. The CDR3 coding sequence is TGCGCCAGCAGCCAAGAAAGGTGGGGGGGAGTGTTCTTC.